These 30 T cell receptor beta chains came from one sample sequenced in a study of control samples from healthy donors and cancer patients. Only in-frame clones appear in the TCRdb table, and some are missing; sequencing was by immunoSEQ multiplex PCR. Among 150,000 or so clones listed, about 86% were seen once. Sequencing was performed on blood. These TCRs come from a woman in her twenties or thirties in good health.

In its sample, this clone was seen once. The J gene is TRBJ2-3, the V gene TRBV7-9; TRBD2 agrees at 7 bases. This CDR3 is built from 15 residues. V dropped 2 bases and J dropped 4; count of bases not matched to a gene: 6. Germline assignment: CDR1 SEHNR and CDR2 FQNEAQ (reference sequence). The CDR3 region has the DNA TGTGCCAGCAGCTTAACAAGCGGGATGGCAGATACGCAGTATTTT. This encodes CASSLTSGMADTQYF. Based on the CDR3 plus reference TRBV7-9 and TRBJ2-3, the full variable domain is DTGVSQNPRHKITKRGQNVTFRCDPISEHNRLYWYRQTLGQGPEFLTYFQNEAQLEKSRLLSDRFSAERPKGSFSTLEIQRTEQGDSAMYLCASSLTSGMADTQYFGPGTRLTVL.

The chain joins TRBV6-5 to TRBJ1-1; weak D call: TRBD1 (5 bases). The CDR3 contains 12 residues. The ends were cut back, 11 bases at V and 4 bases at J, with 14 bases in the middle. Germline V gives CDR1 MNHEY, CDR2 SVGAGI. CDR3 bases: TGTGCCGTCAACGGGGGAGGCACTGAAGCTTTCTTT. It codes for CAVNGGGTEAFF.

This sequence joins TRBV29-1 and TRBJ2-2, with D possibly being TRBD1 or TRBD2 (5 bases each). Germline CDR1 reads SQVTM; CDR2 reads ANQGSEA. V was clipped by 7 bases and J by 6 bases, with 15 bases between them. The CDR3 length is 13 residues. Here the CDR3 reads CSATGQSPGELFF. The DNA for the CDR3 is TGCAGCGCGACGGGGCAAAGCCCCGGGGAGCTGTTTTTT.

This chain joins TRBV5-1 and TRBJ1-5; 8 nucleotides match TRBD1. The V and J ends lost 3 bases and 4 bases, in that order; junction bases with no gene match: 3. The CDR3 spans 14 residues. The germline V gene encodes CDR1 SGHRS and CDR2 YFSETQ. The CDR3 sequence is CASSYGTGNQPQHF. The CDR3, as DNA: TGCGCCAGCAGCTACGGGACAGGAAATCAGCCCCAGCATTTT. The entire variable domain, with the rest obtained from reference TRBV5-1 and TRBJ1-5, is as follows: KAGVTQTPRYLIKTRGQQVTLSCSPISGHRSVSWYQQTPGQGLQFLFEYFSETQRNKGNFPGRFSGRQFSNSRSEMNVSTLELGDSALYLCASSYGTGNQPQHFGDGTRLSIL.

This clone was counted once. V gene TRBV2 combines with J gene TRBJ1-1; 7 nucleotides agree with TRBD1. Germline values: CDR1 SNHLY, CDR2 FYNNEI. Losses at the gene ends were 7 bases for V and 5 bases for J; bases not matched to a gene: 16. There are 16 residues in the CDR3. CDR3 nucleotides: TGTGCCAGCACCCTAAGCGGGGCAGGGGGATTGACTGAAGCTTTCTTT. The encoded protein is CASTLSGAGGLTEAFF.

This chain joins TRBV4-1 and TRBJ2-1; 7 positions agree with TRBD2. J gave up 10 bases and V 1 base, and 4 bases lay outside the gene matches. The V gene's germline CDR1 is MGHRA and CDR2 YSYEKL. This CDR3 comprises 13 residues. The CDR3 sequence is CASSQGGSGEQFF. The CDR3 DNA follows: TGCGCCAGCAGCCAAGGGGGTAGCGGGGAGCAGTTCTTC.

The rearrangement joins TRBV6-6 to TRBJ1-3; possibly TRBD1 for D (6 bases). The CDR3 runs to 16 residues. The V gene's germline CDR1 is MNHNY and CDR2 SVGAGI (reference sequence). V dropped 6 bases and J dropped 3 bases, with 18 bases sitting between them. CDR3 sequence (DNA): TGTGCCAGCAGGGGAAACAGGGACCTTTTTGGAAACACCATATATTTT. Amino acids: CASRGNRDLFGNTIYF.

V gene TRBV7-2 combines with J gene TRBJ1-5, with D unclear. V lost 0 bases and J lost 6, with 6 bases in between. This CDR3 has 13 residues. Looked up from germline, CDR1 is SGHTA and CDR2 is FQGNSA. CDR3 sequence (DNA): TGTGCCAGCAGCTTAGCCGTTGGTCAGCCCCAGCATTTT. Its translation: CASSLAVGQPQHF.

This rearrangement joins TRBV4-1 to TRBJ1-2, with D possibly being TRBD1 (6 bases). Per the germline V gene, CDR1 is MGHRA and CDR2 is YSYEKL. The CDR3 sequence is 17 residues long. Trimming pared 4 bases from V and 2 bases from J, leaving 20 bases between. The DNA for the CDR3 is TGCGCCAGCAGCCGGAGGTTGGCAGGGGAGCTGAACTATGGCTACACCTTC. It yields the protein CASSRRLAGELNYGYTF.

J is TRBJ1-2 and V is TRBV29-1; a possible D gene is TRBD1 (6 bases). The CDR3 has 13 residues. In germline, CDR1 is SQVTM, CDR2 ANQGSEA. Trimming cost V 7 bases and J 1 base, with 13 bases left between them. The CDR3: CSARGGSNYGYTF. The CDR3 DNA follows: TGCAGCGCTCGGGGGGGCAGTAACTATGGCTACACCTTC. The variable domain in full, with the rest retrieved from reference TRBV29-1 and TRBJ1-2, is SAVISQKPSRDICQRGTSLTIQCQVDSQVTMMFWYRQQPGQSLTLIATANQGSEATYESGFVIDKFPISRPNLTFSTLTVSNMSPEDSSIYLCSARGGSNYGYTFGSGTRLTVV.

This sequence joins TRBV28 and TRBJ2-7; possible D gene TRBD1, 6 bases. CDR1 is MDHEN and CDR2 is SYDVKM in the germline V gene. Trimming stripped 6 bases from V and 0 bases from J, with 12 bases between. This CDR3 is 14 amino acids long. The CDR3 DNA is TGTGCCAGCAGCCCTACAGGGTACTCCTACGAGCAGTACTTC. This sequence encodes CASSPTGYSYEQYF.

The rearrangement joins TRBV6-5 to TRBJ1-2; TRBD1 is a possible D gene (5 bases). The CDR3 loop spans 15 amino acids. CDR1 and CDR2 (germline): MNHEY, SVGAGI. Trimming stripped 0 bases from V and 4 bases from J, with 12 bases between. CDR3 in DNA: TGTGCCAGCAGTTACTCGGCGGTTGGGACCTATGGCTACACCTTC. Translating it yields CASSYSAVGTYGYTF.

The CDR3 sequence is CASSQVGGQETQYF. The CDR3 nucleotides read TGCGCCAGCAGCCAAGTGGGGGGCCAAGAGACCCAGTACTTC. The rearrangement links TRBV4-1 to TRBJ2-5, with D possibly TRBD2 on 6 matching bases. This CDR3 is built from 14 residues. V was trimmed by 1 base and J by 1 base, leaving 7 bases between them. The germline V gene has CDR1 MGHRA and CDR2 YSYEKL.

The V call is TRBV7-6, the J call TRBJ2-1, with D perhaps TRBD2 (6 bases). The germline V gene encodes CDR1 SGHVS and CDR2 FNYEAQ. Trimming removed 0 bases at V and 10 bases at J, with 16 bases between. The CDR3 spans 15 residues. CDR3 coding DNA: TGTGCCAGCAGCTTAGCTGGGGACTCCAAGGGGGAGCAGTTCTTC. Its protein product is CASSLAGDSKGEQFF. Based on the CDR3 plus reference TRBV7-6 and TRBJ2-1, the full variable domain is GAGVSQSPRYKVTKRGQDVALRCDPISGHVSLYWYRQALGQGPEFLTYFNYEAQQDKSGLPNDRFSAERPEGSISTLTIQRTEQRDSAMYRCASSLAGDSKGEQFFGPGTRLTVL.

The rearrangement uses TRBV16 and TRBJ2-7; 9 bases are shared with TRBD2. The V and J ends lost 0 bases and 7 bases, in that order; junction bases with no gene match: 7. The CDR3 is 15 residues long. Germline V gene sequence: CDR1 KGHSY, CDR2 FQNENV. CDR3 loop: CASSQSAGGPREQYF. The CDR3 DNA reads as TGTGCCAGCAGCCAATCCGCGGGAGGGCCGAGGGAGCAGTACTTC.

This clone was observed a few times. This sequence joins TRBV27 and TRBJ2-6, with a tentative D call TRBD1 (5 bases). CDR1 is MNHEY and CDR2 is SMNVEV in the germline V gene (reference sequence). With 5 bases removed from V and 2 bases from J, the gap between germline ends came to 10 bases. This CDR3 contains 15 residues. CDR3 nucleotide sequence: TGTGCCAGCAGTAAGCAGGGTGCTGGGGCCAACGTCCTGACTTTC. Protein: CASSKQGAGANVLTF.

This rearrangement joins TRBV2 to TRBJ1-1; TRBD1 agrees at 7 bases. Germline loops: CDR1 SNHLY, CDR2 FYNNEI. This CDR3 is 14 amino acids long. The V and J ends lost 7 bases and 0 bases, in that order; junction bases with no gene match: 5. The CDR3 loop reads CASKGTVLNTEAFF. CDR3 sequence (DNA): TGTGCCAGCAAAGGGACAGTCCTGAACACTGAAGCTTTCTTT.

The genes are TRBV7-2 and TRBJ2-1; tentative D call: TRBD2 (5 bases). CDR3 length: 14 residues. Trimming removed 4 bases at V and 5 bases at J, with 12 bases between. CDR1 is SGHTA, CDR2 FQGNSA, per germline. As DNA, the CDR3 is TGTGCCAGCAGCTCCCGGCCGGGGAACAATGAGCAGTTCTTC. This sequence encodes CASSSRPGNNEQFF.

The chain carries TRBV4-1 and TRBJ1-5, with 8 nucleotides matching TRBD1. This CDR3 has 20 residues. The germline CDR1 and CDR2 sequences are MGHRA and YSYEKL. Trimming took 0 bases from V and 1 from J; bases not matched to a gene: 14. The CDR3 DNA follows: TGCGCCAGCAGCCAAGATCCCTTCGAGACAGGGGATAGGAGCAATCAGCCCCAGCATTTT. It codes for CASSQDPFETGDRSNQPQHF.

This clone was observed a single time. V and J are TRBV7-9 and TRBJ1-2, with 7 bases matching TRBD1. V lost 3 bases to trimming and J lost 6 bases; unmatched junction nucleotides: 4. The length of the CDR3 is 13 residues. Germline V gives CDR1 SEHNR, CDR2 FQNEAQ (reference sequence). The CDR3 nucleotides read TGTGCCAGCAGCTTGAAGACAGGGCATGGCTACACCTTC. Protein sequence: CASSLKTGHGYTF.

The rearrangement uses TRBV20-1 and TRBJ2-1; TRBD2 aligns across 9 bases. Germline CDR1 is DFQATT and CDR2 is SNEGSKA (reference sequence). The ends lost 6 bases at V and 5 bases at J; junction bases unmatched: 17. CDR3 length equals 17 residues. The CDR3, as DNA: TGCAGTGCGAGTCCGGCGGGAGGGCCCTTTTTGGACAATGAGCAGTTCTTC. Protein sequence: CSASPAGGPFLDNEQFF.

This clone came up a few times. This sequence joins TRBV5-1 and TRBJ2-2; D is perhaps TRBD2 (5 bases). V was shortened by 5 bases and J by 0 bases, with 14 bases between the two germline ends. Germline CDR1 reads SGHRS; CDR2 reads YFSETQ. There are 16 residues in the CDR3. CDR3 DNA: TGCGCCAGCAGACCCCGACTACCCGCGAACACCGGGGAGCTGTTTTTT. Amino acids: CASRPRLPANTGELFF.

This chain connects TRBV19 to TRBJ2-2; TRBD1 aligns across 12 bases. The CDR3 is 16 residues long. CDR1 is LNHDA, CDR2 SQIVND, per germline (reference sequence). Losses at the gene ends were 3 bases for V and 7 bases for J; bases not matched to a gene: 6. CDR3 residues: CASSMGQGAVGGELFF. The CDR3 DNA sequence: TGTGCCAGTAGTATGGGACAGGGGGCTGTGGGCGGGGAGCTGTTTTTT.

The V call is TRBV4-1, the J call TRBJ2-5, with D possibly matching TRBD2 (6 bases). CDR1 MGHRA and CDR2 YSYEKL come from the germline V gene. This CDR3 contains 14 residues. The V end lost 5 bases, the J end lost 0 bases, and 10 bases lay between the germline ends. The CDR3 DNA is TGCGCCAGCAGCGTCCGGGACTACCAAGAGACCCAGTACTTC. Its protein product is CASSVRDYQETQYF.

The chain uses TRBV28 and TRBJ1-2, with D possibly TRBD1 on 6 matching bases. V lost 2 bases and J lost 8, with 18 bases in between. The CDR3 is 15 amino acids. Germline CDR1 is MDHEN and CDR2 is SYDVKM. CDR3 amino acids: CASSLTLPRGEGYTF. CDR3 bases: TGTGCCAGCAGTTTAACTTTGCCCAGGGGTGAGGGCTACACCTTC.

The rearrangement joins TRBV24-1 to TRBJ2-5; unclear D gene. V was trimmed by 3 bases and J by 5 bases, leaving 12 bases between them. Looked up from germline, CDR1 is KGHDR and CDR2 is SFDVKD. The CDR3 has 14 residues. Here the CDR3 reads CATSDPGRQETQYF. DNA of the CDR3: TGTGCCACCAGTGATCCCGGACGCCAGGAGACCCAGTACTTC.

The rearrangement uses TRBV15 and TRBJ1-2; TRBD1 aligns across 9 bases. The ends lost 5 bases at V and 12 bases at J; junction bases unmatched: 10. In germline, CDR1 is LNHNV, CDR2 YYDKDF (reference sequence). This CDR3 has 13 residues. CDR3 loop: CATSLDRDRVHTF. CDR3 coding DNA: TGTGCCACCAGCTTGGACCGGGACAGGGTCCACACCTTC.

The genes are TRBV5-4 and TRBJ2-2; 7 bases are a match to TRBD1. CDR3 length: 20 amino acids. Germline V CDR1 and CDR2: SGHNT, YYREEE (reference sequence). Trimming took 4 bases from V and 2 from J; bases not matched to a gene: 20. The DNA for the CDR3 is TGTGCCAGCAGCCTACCTATAGGGGGCAACAACAAACCAAACACCGGGGAGCTGTTTTTT. Encoded protein: CASSLPIGGNNKPNTGELFF.

There are many counts of this clone. The rearrangement links TRBV7-2 to TRBJ1-2; no clear D gene. The length of the CDR3 is 15 residues. In germline, CDR1 is SGHTA, CDR2 FQGNSA. V shed 3 bases and J shed 2 bases, with 13 bases lying between them. The CDR3 nucleotides read TGTGCCAGCAGCTTCGGGTCCTTAAAGAACTATGGCTACACCTTC. Amino acid sequence: CASSFGSLKNYGYTF.

J is TRBJ2-3 and V is TRBV21-1. TRBV21-1 corresponds to a pseudogene. CDR3 length equals 14 residues. CDR3 residues: CASPRAEGADTQYF. The CDR3, as DNA: TGTGCCAGCCCAAGGGCGGAGGGGGCAGATACGCAGTATTTT.